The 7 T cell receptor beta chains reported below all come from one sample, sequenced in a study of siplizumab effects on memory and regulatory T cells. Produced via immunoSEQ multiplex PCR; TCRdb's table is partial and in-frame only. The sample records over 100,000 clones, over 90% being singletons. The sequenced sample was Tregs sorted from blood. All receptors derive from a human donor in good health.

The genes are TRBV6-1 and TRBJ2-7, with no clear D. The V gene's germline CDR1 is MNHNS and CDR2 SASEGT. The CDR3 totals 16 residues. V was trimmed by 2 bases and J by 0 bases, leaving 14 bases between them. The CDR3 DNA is TGTGCCAGCAGTGAATTGGCAAGCTTTCTCTCCTACGAGCAGTACTTC. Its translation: CASSELASFLSYEQYF.

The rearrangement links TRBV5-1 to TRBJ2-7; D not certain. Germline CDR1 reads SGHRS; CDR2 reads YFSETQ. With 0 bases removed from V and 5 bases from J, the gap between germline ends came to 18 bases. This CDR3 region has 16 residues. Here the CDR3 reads CASSLVSLGLLNEQYF. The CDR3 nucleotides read TGCGCCAGCAGCTTGGTAAGCTTGGGTTTGCTTAACGAGCAGTACTTC.

CDR3 protein: CASSIQGGTNTGELFF. CDR3 coding DNA: TGTGCCAGTAGTATACAGGGGGGCACGAACACCGGGGAGCTGTTTTTT. The chain employs TRBV19 and TRBJ2-2, with TRBD1 as a possible D gene (7 bases). Germline V gene sequence: CDR1 LNHDA, CDR2 SQIVND (reference sequence). The CDR3 spans 16 residues. V was trimmed by 2 bases and J by 0 bases, leaving 10 bases between them.

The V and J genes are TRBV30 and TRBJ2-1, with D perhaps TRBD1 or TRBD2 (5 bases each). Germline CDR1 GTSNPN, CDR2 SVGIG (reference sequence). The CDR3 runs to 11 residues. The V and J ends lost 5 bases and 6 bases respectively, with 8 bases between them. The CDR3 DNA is TGTGCCTGGGGGGGAGTCAATGAGCAGTTCTTC. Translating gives CAWGGVNEQFF.

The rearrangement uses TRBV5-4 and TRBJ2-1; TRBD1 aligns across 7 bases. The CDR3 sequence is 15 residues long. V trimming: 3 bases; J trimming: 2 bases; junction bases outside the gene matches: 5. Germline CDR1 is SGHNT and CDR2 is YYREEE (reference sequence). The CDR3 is CASSSQGQTYNEQFF. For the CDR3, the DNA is TGTGCCAGCAGCTCCCAGGGACAGACCTACAATGAGCAGTTCTTC.

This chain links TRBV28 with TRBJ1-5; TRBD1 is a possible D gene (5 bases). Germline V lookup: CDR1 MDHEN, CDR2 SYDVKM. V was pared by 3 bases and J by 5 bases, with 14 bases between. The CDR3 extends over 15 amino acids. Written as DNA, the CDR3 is TGTGCCAGCAGTTTTGGGGTCGCAGGGTATCAGCCCCAGCATTTT. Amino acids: CASSFGVAGYQPQHF.

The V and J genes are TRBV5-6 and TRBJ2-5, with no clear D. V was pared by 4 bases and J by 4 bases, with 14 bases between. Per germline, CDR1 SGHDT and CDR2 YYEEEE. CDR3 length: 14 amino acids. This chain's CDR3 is CASSRWAAGETQYF. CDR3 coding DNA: TGTGCCAGCAGCCGGTGGGCTGCAGGAGAGACCCAGTACTTC.